One sample yielded the 30 T cell receptor beta chains listed below, sequenced in a study of radiotherapy plus CTLA-4 blockade in lung cancer. The data were produced by immunoSEQ multiplex PCR, yet TCRdb's version contains in-frame clones alone and is incomplete. The sample yields about 93,000 clones, almost 90% seen once. The starting material was peripheral blood, obtained from a patient treated with radiotherapy plus ipilimumab. The receptors shown here come from a human donor with non-small cell lung cancer that progressed on radiotherapy plus ipilimumab.

This rearrangement joins TRBV7-4 to TRBJ2-7, with TRBD1 identical over 10 bases. V gave up 4 bases and J gave up 6 bases; unmatched junction bases: 3. Germline lookup yields CDR1 SGHVT and CDR2 SQSDAQ. The CDR3 runs 13 residues. CDR3 in DNA: TGTGCCAGCAGCTCCGGACAGGGGGGCGAGCAGTACTTC. Translated, it gives CASSSGQGGEQYF.

The rearrangement uses TRBV11-2 and TRBJ2-3; D unresolved. Germline CDR1 reads SGHAT; CDR2 reads FQNNGV. Deletions cut 5 bases from V and 1 base from J, with 16 bases between. The CDR3 consists of 16 residues. The CDR3 spells CASSRIDHLRTDTQYF. The CDR3 nucleotides read TGTGCCAGCAGCCGGATAGACCATTTACGCACAGATACGCAGTATTTT. Complete variable domain (other parts from reference TRBV11-2 and TRBJ2-3): EAGVAQSPRYKIIEKRQSVAFWCNPISGHATLYWYQQILGQGPKLLIQFQNNGVVDDSQLPKDRFSAERLKGVDSTLKIQPAKLEDSAVYLCASSRIDHLRTDTQYFGPGTRLTVL.

V gene TRBV29-1 combines with J gene TRBJ2-7; D is ambiguous. V dropped 3 bases and J dropped 0 bases, with 12 bases sitting between them. Germline-derived CDR1 and CDR2 are SQVTM and ANQGSEA. The CDR3 has 14 amino acids. The CDR3 spells CSVDIRPSSYEQYF. In DNA form, the CDR3 reads TGCAGCGTTGATATCAGGCCGAGCTCCTACGAGCAGTACTTC.

This chain links TRBV4-1 with TRBJ1-4, with D perhaps matching TRBD1 (6 bases). V was pared by 6 bases and J by 15 bases, with 17 bases between. This CDR3 is 12 amino acids long. The germline gives CDR1 MGHRA, CDR2 YSYEKL. This chain's CDR3 is CASRAEGGSVFF. The CDR3 bases are TGCGCCAGCAGGGCGGAGGGGGGGTCGGTGTTTTTT.

The rearrangement uses TRBV4-1 and TRBJ2-3; possible D gene TRBD2, 6 bases. Trimming cost V 1 base and J 1 base, with 9 bases left between them. The CDR3 consists of 15 residues. CDR1 is MGHRA and CDR2 is YSYEKL in the germline V gene. The CDR3 region is CASSQGERGTDTQYF. In DNA form, the CDR3 reads TGCGCCAGCAGCCAAGGCGAGCGGGGCACAGATACGCAGTATTTT.

The chain is built from TRBV7-2 and TRBJ2-5; D might be TRBD1 or TRBD2, each matching 5 bases. CDR3 length: 13 amino acids. Trimming stripped 7 bases from V and 1 base from J, with 10 bases between. Germline V gene data show CDR1 as SGHTA and CDR2 as FQGNSA. CDR3 in amino acids: CASTRGTQETQYF. In DNA, the CDR3 is TGTGCCAGCACGAGGGGAACCCAAGAGACCCAGTACTTC.

The rearrangement links TRBV15 to TRBJ1-2; 7 nucleotides agree with TRBD1. Germline V CDR1 and CDR2: LNHNV, YYDKDF (reference sequence). This CDR3 has 15 amino acids. The V and J ends lost 7 bases and 3 bases, in that order; junction bases with no gene match: 11. CDR3: CATTTRGAPDYGYTF. CDR3 bases: TGTGCCACCACCACCAGGGGGGCCCCAGACTATGGCTACACCTTC. Full variable domain (outside the CDR3, taken from reference TRBV15 and TRBJ1-2): DAMVIQNPRYQVTQFGKPVTLSCSQTLNHNVMYWYQQKSSQAPKLLFHYYDKDFNNEADTPDNFQSRRPNTSFCFLDIRSPGLGDTAMYLCATTTRGAPDYGYTFGSGTRLTVV.

This chain uses TRBV9 with TRBJ1-4; TRBD1 agrees at 7 bases. Germline V gives CDR1 SGDLS, CDR2 YYNGEE. J lost 5 bases, V lost 4 bases, and 11 bases had no gene match. CDR3 length equals 16 residues. The DNA of the CDR3 is TGTGCCAGCAGCCTCCTCCCGACACAGGGGAATGAAAAACTGTTTTTT. Translation gives CASSLLPTQGNEKLFF.

CDR3 sequence reads: CASSTSGFINEKLFF. As DNA, the CDR3 is TGTGCCAGCAGCACGTCCGGATTTATAAATGAAAAACTGTTTTTT. The genes are TRBV7-8 and TRBJ1-4; D ambiguous. This CDR3 contains 15 residues. V was clipped by 5 bases and J by 5 bases, with 15 bases between them. Germline V gives CDR1 SGHVS, CDR2 FQNEAQ.

The chain couples TRBV12-5 to TRBJ2-4; TRBD1 might be the D (6 bases). Per the germline V gene, CDR1 is LGHNT and CDR2 is FRNRAP. V lost 6 bases and J 0 bases, leaving 15 bases between the germline ends. CDR3 length equals 16 residues. CDR3 sequence (DNA): TGTGCTAGTGGCCCACAGGGTGCCGGAGCCAAAAACATTCAGTACTTC. It encodes CASGPQGAGAKNIQYF.

This clone was seen repeatedly, ten times or more. The chain links TRBV14 to TRBJ2-7, with D unclear. Between the trimmed V and J ends, which lost 3 bases and 4 bases, there was a span of 16 bases. The length of the CDR3 is 15 residues. CDR1 is SGHDN and CDR2 is FVKESK in the germline V gene. The CDR3 DNA sequence: TGTGCCAGCAGCCACCGCAATGGTATACGATACGAGCAGTACTTC. This gives the protein CASSHRNGIRYEQYF.

This clone was seen once. This chain joins TRBV5-1 and TRBJ1-2; a weak D match, TRBD1 (6 bases). The germline V gene encodes CDR1 SGHRS and CDR2 YFSETQ. Trimming took off 4 bases at V and 3 bases at J, with 16 bases between the two ends. This CDR3 contains 15 residues. In nucleotides, the CDR3 is TGCGCCAGCAGCCGCGAACAGGGAAGGGACTATGGCTACACCTTC. Its protein product is CASSREQGRDYGYTF. The entire variable domain, with the rest obtained from reference TRBV5-1 and TRBJ1-2, is as follows: KAGVTQTPRYLIKTRGQQVTLSCSPISGHRSVSWYQQTPGQGLQFLFEYFSETQRNKGNFPGRFSGRQFSNSRSEMNVSTLELGDSALYLCASSREQGRDYGYTFGSGTRLTVV.

The rearrangement links TRBV2 to TRBJ2-7; D remains unclear. V was clipped by 4 bases and J by 7 bases, with 8 bases between them. Germline V gene sequence: CDR1 SNHLY, CDR2 FYNNEI. CDR3 length: 11 residues. This CDR3 reads CASSGAREQYF. In nucleotides, the CDR3 is TGTGCCAGCAGTGGCGCGCGAGAGCAGTACTTC.

The chain has TRBV6-6 and TRBJ1-1; D gene ambiguous. This CDR3 spans 9 amino acids. In germline, CDR1 is MNHNY, CDR2 SVGAGI (reference sequence). V was trimmed by 6 bases and J by 13 bases, leaving 9 bases between them. The CDR3 is CASSPGGFF. In nucleotides, the CDR3 is TGTGCCAGCAGCCCCGGTGGTTTCTTT.

The V call is TRBV7-4, the J call TRBJ2-1; tentative D call: TRBD2 (8 bases). The CDR3 covers 18 residues. The germline gives CDR1 SGHVT, CDR2 SQSDAQ. Trimming took 3 bases from V and 8 from J, leaving 26 bases between them. Here the CDR3 reads CASSLVRAGVIQGDEQFF. CDR3 bases: TGTGCCAGCAGCTTGGTTCGAGCGGGAGTAATTCAGGGGGATGAGCAGTTCTTC. Variable domain in full (rest from reference TRBV7-4 and TRBJ2-1): GAGVSQSPRYKVAKRGRDVALRCDSISGHVTLYWYRQTLGQGSEVLTYSQSDAQRDKSGRPSGRFSAERPERSVSTLKIQRTEQGDSAVYLCASSLVRAGVIQGDEQFFGPGTRLTVL.

The chain employs TRBV7-2 and TRBJ1-2, with unresolved D. V was cut by 1 base and J by 4 bases, with 13 bases left in between. CDR1 and CDR2 (germline): SGHTA, FQGNSA. The CDR3 covers 15 residues. The CDR3, as DNA: TGTGCCAGCAGCTTAGATTGGCCTCAGGTCTATGGCTACACCTTC. This codes for CASSLDWPQVYGYTF.

By share, this clone counts as medium-sized. Other DNA variants within this sample encode the same CDR3. The J gene is TRBJ1-5, the V gene TRBV5-6; D is possibly TRBD1 (6 bases). This CDR3 is 14 amino acids long. Trimming pared 4 bases from V and 1 base from J, leaving 9 bases between. Germline V gene sequence: CDR1 SGHDT, CDR2 YYEEEE. The CDR3 sequence is CASSRGGSNQPQHF. The CDR3 coding sequence is TGTGCCAGCAGCCGGGGGGGCAGCAATCAGCCCCAGCATTTT.

This clone has just one count. This sequence joins TRBV10-3 and TRBJ2-3; no clear D. Germline CDR1 reads ENHRY; CDR2 reads SYGVKD. V lost 4 bases and J lost 6, with 5 bases in between. This CDR3 contains 11 residues. CDR3 coding DNA: TGTGCCATCAGTGCTCGGGATACGCAGTATTTT. Its protein product is CAISARDTQYF.

The CDR3 is CASRVASYTQPQHF. CDR3 coding DNA: TGTGCCAGCAGGGTCGCTTCGTATACTCAGCCCCAGCATTTT. The V call is TRBV5-8, the J call TRBJ1-5; D gene uncertain. In germline, CDR1 is SGHTS, CDR2 YDEGEE. CDR3 length: 14 residues. The V and J ends lost 5 bases and 6 bases respectively, with 15 bases between them.

V usage is TRBV9 and J usage is TRBJ2-7, with unresolved D. The CDR3 covers 14 residues. CDR1 and CDR2 from the germline V gene are SGDLS and YYNGEE. Trimming pared 0 bases from V and 2 bases from J, leaving 9 bases between. CDR3 coding DNA: TGTGCCAGCAGCGTAGGCCGAACTGCCTACGAGCAGTACTTC. It translates to CASSVGRTAYEQYF.

The CDR3 DNA reads as TGTGCCAGCAGCTTAGCGGGGGACAGTCCCTACGAGCAGTACTTC. This codes for CASSLAGDSPYEQYF. V gene TRBV7-2 combines with J gene TRBJ2-7; the match to TRBD1 covers 7 bases. The germline gives CDR1 SGHTA, CDR2 FQGNSA. J lost 2 bases, V lost 0 bases, and 4 bases had no gene match. The CDR3 has 15 amino acids.

The table lists this clone with a count of one. The rearrangement links TRBV11-3 to TRBJ2-2, with a tentative D call TRBD2 (5 bases). Trimming pared 5 bases from V and 5 bases from J, leaving 21 bases between. CDR3 size: 17 residues. CDR1 is SGHNT and CDR2 is YENEEA in the germline V gene. In DNA, the CDR3 is TGTGCCAGCAGCACCCCATCCAGCGGCCGGGGTACCGGGGAGCTGTTTTTT. It yields the protein CASSTPSSGRGTGELFF.

Concerning this clone: Relative to the germline gene, one junction end is altered; a read error may explain this. The chain joins TRBV18 to TRBJ2-7; D not certain. Germline lookup yields CDR1 KGHSH and CDR2 LQKENI. The CDR3 loop spans 14 amino acids. The CDR3 loop reads CASSPPGSPYGQYF. The DNA for the CDR3 is TGTGCCAGCTCACCACCGGGGTCTCCTTACGGGCAGTACTTC.

V gene TRBV18 combines with J gene TRBJ1-2; perhaps TRBD1 as D (5 bases). Germline V gives CDR1 KGHSH, CDR2 LQKENI. Trimming pared 3 bases from V and 7 bases from J, leaving 15 bases between. This CDR3 is built from 14 residues. CDR3 protein: CASSPLWGESGYTF. The CDR3 DNA follows: TGTGCCAGCTCACCTCTATGGGGGGAGTCTGGCTACACCTTC. Drawing the rest from reference TRBV18 and TRBJ1-2, the complete variable domain is NAGVMQNPRHLVRRRGQEARLRCSPMKGHSHVYWYRQLPEEGLKFMVYLQKENIIDESGMPKERFSAEFPKEGPSILRIQQVVRGDSAAYFCASSPLWGESGYTFGSGTRLTVV.

This clone occurred a few times. The chain carries TRBV5-4 and TRBJ2-1; D uncertain. V was trimmed by 4 bases and J by 8 bases, leaving 10 bases between them. This CDR3 contains 12 residues. Germline CDR1 SGHNT, CDR2 YYREEE (reference sequence). Here the CDR3 reads CASSPGSYEQFF. The CDR3, as DNA: TGTGCCAGCAGCCCGGGTTCTTATGAGCAGTTCTTC.

This sequence joins TRBV27 and TRBJ1-5; 12 bases line up with TRBD1. Trimming took 5 bases from V and 7 from J; bases not matched to a gene: 12. Germline lookup yields CDR1 MNHEY and CDR2 SMNVEV (reference sequence). The CDR3 runs to 17 residues. The DNA of the CDR3 is TGTGCCAGCAGTCCGGCGCAGGGACAGGGGGCAAGGCAGCCCCAGCATTTT. Translating gives CASSPAQGQGARQPQHF.

The J gene is TRBJ2-7, the V gene TRBV6-5; 7 bases match TRBD1. Looked up from germline, CDR1 is MNHEY and CDR2 is SVGAGI. Trimming at V came to 5 bases and at J to 2 bases, leaving 6 bases not matched to a gene. The CDR3 runs to 14 residues. CDR3 bases: TGTGCCAGCAGTCAACCCGGGACAGCCTACGAGCAGTACTTC. Its protein product is CASSQPGTAYEQYF.

The gene calls are TRBV11-2 and TRBJ2-7, with D hard to call. The V gene's germline CDR1 is SGHAT and CDR2 FQNNGV. This CDR3 has 14 residues. V was shortened by 5 bases and J by 2 bases, with 13 bases between the two germline ends. The DNA for the CDR3 is TGTGCCAGCAGCCCCAGACATGGAACCTACGAGCAGTACTTC. Encoded protein: CASSPRHGTYEQYF.

The chain combines TRBV6-5 with TRBJ1-3; D is possibly TRBD1 (5 bases). V lost 6 bases and J lost 0, with 6 bases in between. This CDR3 spans 13 amino acids. Germline CDR1 reads MNHEY; CDR2 reads SVGAGI. In DNA form, the CDR3 reads TGTGCCAGCAGGGGGACCTCTGGAAACACCATATATTTT. It translates to CASRGTSGNTIYF.

V is TRBV27 and J is TRBJ2-7; 9 bases are shared with TRBD1. The germline V gene has CDR1 MNHEY and CDR2 SMNVEV (reference sequence). CDR3 length equals 16 residues. Trimming took 3 bases from V and 3 from J; bases not matched to a gene: 9. The CDR3: CASSLATGTGIYEQYF. CDR3 in DNA: TGTGCCAGCAGTTTGGCCACCGGGACAGGGATCTACGAGCAGTACTTC.